Listed below are T cell receptor beta chains from one sample, sequenced in a study of blood T cells in healthy people across ages. TCRdb fed the 5' RACE reads into MiXCR, producing one record per CDR3 protein. The sample gives roughly 900,000 distinct CDR3 sequences, 45% to 50% of which show up once; roughly 13% is in the top ten. The sequenced sample consisted of blood. These receptors all come from a man aged 25 to 45 in good health. Both conserved end residues are part of each CDR3. D genes are given only for firm matches. Not every row has a clone size; where given, it reads once, few, many or a size class.

clone size | J gene | V gene | D gene | CDR3 DNA | CDR3 protein
few | TRBJ2-1 | TRBV7-6 | TRBD2 | TGTGCCAGCAGCTTCGCTAGCGGTTCGGGGGACAATGAGCAGTTCTTC | CASSFASGSGDNEQFF
NA | TRBJ2-4 | TRBV27 | TRBD1 | TGTGCCAGCAGTCCCCCCAGGACAGGAGGCCCTGCTAGACAGTACTTC | CASSPPRTGGPARQYF
NA | TRBJ1-2 | TRBV6-1 | TRBD1 | TGTGCCAGCAGTGCCCGGACAGACAGGGTGGGCTACACCTTC | CASSARTDRVGYTF
NA | TRBJ1-2 | TRBV5-1 | TRBD1 | TGCGCCAGCAGCTTGGGTTCCGGGACAGCTAACTATGGCTACACCTTC | CASSLGSGTANYGYTF
NA | TRBJ1-2 | TRBV7-2 | NA | TGTACCAGCAGCACATACCAGGGCAGTAACTATGGCTACACCTTC | CTSSTYQGSNYGYTF
NA | TRBJ2-2 | TRBV4-1 | NA | TGCGCCAGCAGCCAGATGACAGACAACACCGGGGAGCTGTTTTTT | CASSQMTDNTGELFF
NA | TRBJ1-1 | TRBV7-9 | NA | TGTGCCAGCAGCCCTGGAGTTAGCGCTGAAGCTTTCTTT | CASSPGVSAEAFF
few | TRBJ2-1 | TRBV14 | TRBD2 | TGTGCCAGCAGCCAGTTCTCAGGAGGCGGGGGGCCTAATGAGCAGTTCTTC | CASSQFSGGGGPNEQFF
NA | TRBJ2-3 | TRBV7-2 | TRBD2 | TGTGCCAGCAGCTTAGCGGGGGGGAGTAGCACAGATACGCAGTATTTT | CASSLAGGSSTDTQYF
NA | TRBJ2-3 | TRBV7-2 | NA | TGTGCCAGCACCCGGGACACCACAGATACGCAGTATTTT | CASTRDTTDTQYF
NA | TRBJ2-5 | TRBV2 | NA | TGTGCCAGCAATCGCAGGGCAAACCAAGAGACCCGGTACTTC | CASNRRANQETRYF
NA | TRBJ2-7 | TRBV28 | TRBD1 | TGTGCCAGCAGAACTTCGGGACAGGGGAGCTACGAGCAGTACTTC | CASRTSGQGSYEQYF
NA | TRBJ2-2 | TRBV4-3 | NA | TGCGCCAGCAGCCAAGACAGAGGGTCGAACACCGGGGAGCTGTTTTTT | CASSQDRGSNTGELFF
NA | TRBJ1-2 | TRBV15 | NA | TGTGCCACCAACGGATTGATAGGTGGCTACACCTTC | CATNGLIGGYTF
NA | TRBJ2-7 | TRBV10-3 | TRBD2 | TGTGCCATCGCGGGGGGGGCTGAGCAGTACTTC | CAIAGGAEQYF
NA | TRBJ1-4 | TRBV5-5 | NA | TGTGCCAGCAGCCGCGAATGGGGAGGAAAACTGTTTTTT | CASSREWGGKLFF
NA | TRBJ2-7 | TRBV6-1 | TRBD2 | TGTGCCAGCAGTAGAGGGGGTTTGGGACTAGCGAATAACAACGAGCAGTACTTC | CASSRGGLGLANNNEQYF
few | TRBJ2-1 | TRBV7-9 | NA | TGTGCCAGCCGGGCCGGGGCCTCCTACAATGAGCAGTTCTTC | CASRAGASYNEQFF
NA | TRBJ1-2 | TRBV12-3/TRBV12-4 | NA | TGTGCCAGCAGTTTTTACCCTAGGGATGGCTACACCTTC | CASSFYPRDGYTF
few | TRBJ2-3 | TRBV7-9 | TRBD1 | TGTGCCAGCAGCTACGGGACAGGGAGGAGAGATACGCAGTATTTT | CASSYGTGRRDTQYF
NA | TRBJ1-5 | TRBV4-1 | NA | TGCGCCAGCAGCCAAGATCTAGGGGACCATCAGCCCCAGCATTTT | CASSQDLGDHQPQHF
NA | TRBJ2-1 | TRBV29-1 | TRBD2 | TGCAGCGTCTTCCTAGCGGGATCCTACAATGAGCAGTTCTTC | CSVFLAGSYNEQFF
many | TRBJ2-5 | TRBV29-1 | NA | TGCAGCGTTGAAGGAGGTCACAAGACCCAGTACTTC | CSVEGGHKTQYF
NA | TRBJ2-7 | TRBV29-1 | NA | TGCAGCGTTGATTTGGTCGGGGGTAGCGAGCAGTACTTC | CSVDLVGGSEQYF
few | TRBJ2-1 | TRBV20-1 | NA | TGCAGTGCTCTCACACCCTATGGTAGCGGAGAATACAATGAGCAGTTCTTC | CSALTPYGSGEYNEQFF
NA | TRBJ2-1 | TRBV6-2/TRBV6-3 | NA | TGTGCCAGCAGTTACTCTCTAGGGTACCCCAAATCCGCAGATGAGCAGTTCTTC | CASSYSLGYPKSADEQFF